This TCR beta chain was captured in a study of cytomegalovirus exposure and HLA in healthy donors. Whole-study findings and limits: In the roughly 130 validation repertoires, a later analysis found that first-cohort TCR clusters tended to co-occur.

This CDR3 spans 14 amino acids. Trimming cost V 6 bases and J 3 bases, with 15 bases left between them. Germline V lookup: CDR1 LNHNV, CDR2 YYDKDF (reference sequence). The data were produced by immunoSEQ multiplex PCR, yet TCRdb's version contains in-frame clones alone and is incomplete. Of tens of thousands of clones listed, about 91% are singletons. On this clone itself: Its antigen is not known.

V is TRBV15 and J is TRBJ2-7; D remains ambiguous. The sequenced material came from PBMCs. The TCR sequence derives from a man aged 18 to 30 in good health and CMV-seronegative. This CDR3 is CATSFEAPNYEQYF. Written as DNA, the CDR3 is TGTGCCACCAGTTTTGAGGCTCCAAACTACGAGCAGTACTTC.